The rows below give T cell receptor beta chains drawn from one sample of a study of patients and donors after allogeneic stem cell transplantation. MiXCR, applied by TCRdb to the RT-PCR reads, yields one record per CDR3 protein. In the table there are about 87,000 distinct CDR3 sequences, less than 5% of which are singletons. What was sequenced was blood, either unsorted or a sorted T cell fraction (not recorded which). The receptors originated from a human donor who was either an allogeneic HSCT recipient or a stem cell or donor lymphocyte infusion donor (not recorded which). It is not recorded whose cells these are; they may come from a transplant donor. The CDR3 runs from the conserved cysteine through the conserved F or W. A D gene is named only where the DNA matches it firmly.

cdr3_aa: CASSLFEAQLEAFF
d_call: NA
v_call: TRBV5-1

cdr3_aa: CASSLNQGSTDTQYF
d_call: NA
v_call: TRBV7-6

cdr3_aa: CASSVVGYGELFF
d_call: NA
v_call: TRBV9

cdr3_aa: CASSFVVSDTQYF
d_call: NA
v_call: TRBV7-3

cdr3_aa: CASSQADTYNEKLFF
d_call: NA
v_call: TRBV3-1

cdr3_aa: CASSWISGANNEQFF
d_call: NA
v_call: TRBV5-1

cdr3_aa: CASSPLSQTYEQYF
d_call: NA
v_call: TRBV18

cdr3_aa: CASSPPDRGSQPQHF
d_call: TRBD1
v_call: TRBV28

cdr3_aa: CASRLAAGTSVYEQYF
d_call: TRBD2
v_call: TRBV7-2

cdr3_aa: CASSDRDVKARLFF
d_call: NA
v_call: TRBV3-1

cdr3_aa: CASSRPSGQGTYEQYF
d_call: TRBD1
v_call: TRBV5-1

cdr3_aa: CAISESGLQETQYF
d_call: TRBD2
v_call: TRBV10-3

cdr3_aa: CASSLDSAGANVLTF
d_call: NA
v_call: TRBV11-2

cdr3_aa: CASSPGGPSSYNEQFF
d_call: NA
v_call: TRBV7-9

cdr3_aa: CASSLAGDLYEQYF
d_call: TRBD2
v_call: TRBV7-2

cdr3_aa: CASSAGRSLTDTQYF
d_call: NA
v_call: TRBV10-2

cdr3_aa: CAWSKTLAVPEQFF
d_call: TRBD2
v_call: TRBV30

cdr3_aa: CASSLGSRGSYNEQFF
d_call: NA
v_call: TRBV11-3

cdr3_aa: CASSPPGLSGNTQYF
d_call: NA
v_call: TRBV19

cdr3_aa: CSARAREGRPDTQYF
d_call: TRBD2
v_call: TRBV20-1

cdr3_aa: CASSLSTGTGGIYEKLFF
d_call: TRBD1
v_call: TRBV5-1

cdr3_aa: CASSPGTGVYEQYF
d_call: TRBD1
v_call: TRBV12-3/TRBV12-4